This entry concerns a single T cell receptor (beta chain). This sample is part of a study of blood T cells in healthy people across ages. The wider study: Using template switching, researchers captured about one barcoded beta molecule for each two T cells.

The CDR3 covers 12 residues. Germline CDR1 MNHEY, CDR2 SVGEGT. The germline V and J ends were trimmed by 6 bases and 2 bases, with 8 bases remaining between them. Together with a sample-barcoded 5' primer, a J-beta primer mix was included in a second PCR lasting roughly 6 to 12 cycles. All samples gave at least 2.5 million CDR3-containing paired-end reads. TCRdb re-called the 5' RACE reads through MiXCR, storing one row per CDR3 protein. The sample contains about 640,000 distinct CDR3 sequences, 58% of which appear only once. The study isolated at least 6.5 million PBMCs from each sample. The rearrangement joins TRBV6-2 or TRBV6-3 to TRBJ2-7; the D gene is possibly TRBD1 (5 bases). The source is a man aged 55-75 years in good health. Sequenced sample: blood. CDR3 sequence (DNA): TGTGCCAGCAGGGTGGACACCTACGAGCAGTACTTC. It translates to CASRVDTYEQYF.